One and the same sample provided the 10 T cell receptor beta chains below, sequenced in a study of cytomegalovirus exposure and HLA in healthy donors. The PCR employed 60 Vbeta primers together with 13 Jbeta primers. Repertoires were generated with immunoSEQ multiplex PCR, while TCRdb's copy carries only in-frame clones and drops some. The sample records about 120,000 clones, about 80% being singletons. The sample taken for sequencing was PBMCs. All receptors derive from a human donor in good health.

V usage is TRBV27 and J usage is TRBJ1-5, with D possibly matching TRBD1 (5 bases). Germline V gene lookup returns CDR1 MNHEY and CDR2 SMNVEV (reference sequence). Between the trimmed V and J ends, which lost 6 bases and 3 bases, there was a span of 15 bases. The CDR3 covers 15 residues. CDR3 sequence (DNA): TGTGCCAGCAGAGCAACCCAGGGTTTCAATCAGCCCCAGCATTTT. As protein: CASRATQGFNQPQHF.

V is TRBV19 and J is TRBJ2-5; 8 bases fit TRBD2. The V segment lost 6 bases and the J segment 4 bases; nucleotides outside the gene matches: 10. CDR1 and CDR2 (germline): LNHDA, SQIVND (reference sequence). The length of the CDR3 is 15 residues. As DNA, the CDR3 is TGTGCCAGTAGACCACGGACTAGCTCTCCAGAGACCCAGTACTTC. Its protein is CASRPRTSSPETQYF. Based on the CDR3 plus reference TRBV19 and TRBJ2-5, the full variable domain is DGGITQSPKYLFRKEGQNVTLSCEQNLNHDAMYWYRQDPGQGLRLIYYSQIVNDFQKGDIAEGYSVSREKKESFPLTVTSAQKNPTAFYLCASRPRTSSPETQYFGPGTRLLVL.

This clone showed up just a few times. V usage is TRBV11-2 and J usage is TRBJ2-3; possible D gene TRBD2, 6 bases. The germline V and J ends were trimmed by 2 bases and 8 bases, with 14 bases remaining between them. The CDR3 has 14 residues. Germline CDR1 and CDR2: SGHAT and FQNNGV. The CDR3 region is CASSLTDYFVTQYF. CDR3 coding DNA: TGTGCCAGCAGCTTAACGGACTATTTCGTTACGCAGTATTTT.

This chain joins TRBV30 and TRBJ1-6; possible D gene TRBD1, 5 bases. The CDR3 loop spans 16 amino acids. V was pared by 2 bases and J by 7 bases, with 18 bases between. Per the germline V gene, CDR1 is GTSNPN and CDR2 is SVGIG (reference sequence). In DNA, the CDR3 is TGTGCCTGGAGTCCCTTGGGGGGTTGGGGCAATTCACCCCTCCACTTT. Translation: CAWSPLGGWGNSPLHF. Variable domain in full (rest from reference TRBV30 and TRBJ1-6): SQTIHQWPATLVQPVGSPLSLECTVEGTSNPNLYWYRQAAGRGLQLLFYSVGIGQISSEVPQNLSASRPQDRQFILSSKKLLLSDSGFYLCAWSPLGGWGNSPLHFGNGTRLTVT.

In this sample, this clone turned up a few times. The chain couples TRBV7-6 to TRBJ1-2; 7 positions agree with TRBD1. The germline CDR1 and CDR2 sequences are SGHVS and FNYEAQ. This CDR3 contains 11 residues. Trimming at V came to 4 bases and at J to 7 bases, leaving 0 bases not matched to a gene. In nucleotides, the CDR3 is TGTGCCAGCAGCTCAGGGGGTGGCTACACCTTC. This codes for CASSSGGGYTF.

The rearrangement joins TRBV2 to TRBJ1-2; possible D gene TRBD1, 5 bases. The CDR3 consists of 12 residues. V was clipped by 2 bases and J by 8 bases, with 9 bases between them. Germline CDR1 and CDR2: SNHLY and FYNNEI. CDR3 coding DNA: TGTGCCAGCAGTGAATACAGGACCGGCTACACCTTC. Protein: CASSEYRTGYTF.

The rearrangement links TRBV28 to TRBJ2-7; 7 nucleotides match TRBD1. The germline V gene has CDR1 MDHEN and CDR2 SYDVKM. J gave up 0 bases and V 6 bases, and 5 bases lay outside the gene matches. The CDR3 has 14 amino acids. The CDR3 DNA reads TGTGCCAGCAGGGGACAGAAGAGCTCCTACGAGCAGTACTTC. Translating it yields CASRGQKSSYEQYF.

This chain joins TRBV9 and TRBJ1-6; D might be TRBD1 (5 bases). Trimming pared 2 bases from V and 12 bases from J, leaving 9 bases between. CDR1 and CDR2 (germline): SGDLS, YYNGEE. This CDR3 region has 12 residues. The chain's CDR3 is CASSVPGLPLHF. In DNA form, the CDR3 reads TGTGCCAGCAGCGTTCCAGGGTTACCCCTCCACTTT.

Only a few counts were recorded for this clone. The chain recombines TRBV5-4 with TRBJ2-7, with 7 bases that match TRBD1. This CDR3 region has 13 residues. Germline V gives CDR1 SGHNT, CDR2 YYREEE (reference sequence). The junction had 5 bases not matched to a gene; V was cut back by 2 bases and J by 6 bases. This chain's CDR3 is CASSLQGSSEQYF. DNA of the CDR3: TGTGCCAGCAGCTTACAGGGGAGCAGCGAGCAGTACTTC.

V usage is TRBV19 and J usage is TRBJ2-1; TRBD2 matches 8 bases. From germline, CDR1 is LNHDA and CDR2 SQIVND (reference sequence). The length of the CDR3 is 15 residues. The CDR3 loop reads CATSLGSGAHNEQFF. Here the CDR3 DNA reads TGTGCAACCTCTTTGGGTAGCGGGGCACACAATGAGCAGTTCTTC.